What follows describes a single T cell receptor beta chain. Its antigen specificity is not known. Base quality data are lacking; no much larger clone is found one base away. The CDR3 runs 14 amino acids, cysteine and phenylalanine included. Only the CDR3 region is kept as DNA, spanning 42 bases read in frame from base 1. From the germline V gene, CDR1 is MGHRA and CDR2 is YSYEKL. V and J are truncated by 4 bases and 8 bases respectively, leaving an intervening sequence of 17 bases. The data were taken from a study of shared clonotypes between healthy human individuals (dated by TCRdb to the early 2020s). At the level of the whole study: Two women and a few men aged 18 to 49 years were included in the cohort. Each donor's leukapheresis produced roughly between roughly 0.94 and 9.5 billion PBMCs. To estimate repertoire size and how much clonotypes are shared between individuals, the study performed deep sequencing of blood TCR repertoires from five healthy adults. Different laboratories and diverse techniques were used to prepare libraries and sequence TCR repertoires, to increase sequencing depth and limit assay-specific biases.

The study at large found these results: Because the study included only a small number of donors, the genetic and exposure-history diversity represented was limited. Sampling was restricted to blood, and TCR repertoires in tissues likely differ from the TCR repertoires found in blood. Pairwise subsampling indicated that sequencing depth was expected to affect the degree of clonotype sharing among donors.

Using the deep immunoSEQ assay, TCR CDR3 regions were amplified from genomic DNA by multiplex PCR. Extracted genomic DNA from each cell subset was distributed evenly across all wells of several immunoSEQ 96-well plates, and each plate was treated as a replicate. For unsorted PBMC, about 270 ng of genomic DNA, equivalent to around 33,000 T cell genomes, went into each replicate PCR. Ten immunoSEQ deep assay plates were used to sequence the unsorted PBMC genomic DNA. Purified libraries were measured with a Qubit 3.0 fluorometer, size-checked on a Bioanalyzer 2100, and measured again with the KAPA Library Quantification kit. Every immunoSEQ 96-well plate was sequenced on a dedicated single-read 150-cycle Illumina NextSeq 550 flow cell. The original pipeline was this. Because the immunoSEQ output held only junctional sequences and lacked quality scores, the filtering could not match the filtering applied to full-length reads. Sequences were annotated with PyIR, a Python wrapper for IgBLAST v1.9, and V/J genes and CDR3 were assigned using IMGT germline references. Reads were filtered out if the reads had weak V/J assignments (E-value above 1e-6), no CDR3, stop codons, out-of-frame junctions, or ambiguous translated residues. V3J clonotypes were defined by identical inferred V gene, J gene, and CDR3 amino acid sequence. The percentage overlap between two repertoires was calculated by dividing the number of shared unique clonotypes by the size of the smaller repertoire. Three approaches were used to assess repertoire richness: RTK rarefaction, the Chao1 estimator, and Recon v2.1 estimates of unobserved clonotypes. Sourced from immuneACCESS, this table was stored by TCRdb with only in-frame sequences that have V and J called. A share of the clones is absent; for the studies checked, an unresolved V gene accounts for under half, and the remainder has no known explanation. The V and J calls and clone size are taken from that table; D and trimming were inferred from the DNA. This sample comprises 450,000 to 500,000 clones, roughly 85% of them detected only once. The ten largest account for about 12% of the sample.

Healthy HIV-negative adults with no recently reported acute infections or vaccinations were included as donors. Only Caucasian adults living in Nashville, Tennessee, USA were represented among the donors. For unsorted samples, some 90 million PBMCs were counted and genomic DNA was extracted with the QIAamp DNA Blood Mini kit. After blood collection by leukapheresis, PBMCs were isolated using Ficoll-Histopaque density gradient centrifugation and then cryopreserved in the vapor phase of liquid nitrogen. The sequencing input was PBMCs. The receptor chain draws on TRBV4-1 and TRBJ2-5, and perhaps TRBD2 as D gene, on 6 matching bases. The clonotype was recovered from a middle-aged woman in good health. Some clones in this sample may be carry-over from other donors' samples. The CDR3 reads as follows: CASSPGGNPRTQYF. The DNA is TGCGCCAGCAGCCCTGGGGGGAACCCAAGAACCCAGTACTTC.